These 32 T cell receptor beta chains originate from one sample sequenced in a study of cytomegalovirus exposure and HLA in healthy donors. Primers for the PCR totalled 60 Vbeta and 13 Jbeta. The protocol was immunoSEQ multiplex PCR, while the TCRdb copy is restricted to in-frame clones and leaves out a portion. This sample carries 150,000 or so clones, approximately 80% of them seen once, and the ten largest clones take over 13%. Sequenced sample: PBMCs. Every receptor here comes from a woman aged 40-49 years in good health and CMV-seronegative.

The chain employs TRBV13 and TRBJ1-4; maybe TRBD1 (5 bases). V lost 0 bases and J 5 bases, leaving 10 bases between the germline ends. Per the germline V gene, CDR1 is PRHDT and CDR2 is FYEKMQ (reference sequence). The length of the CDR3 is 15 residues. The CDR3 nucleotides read TGTGCCAGCAGCTTAGGCAGGGCTTCGAATGAAAAACTGTTTTTT. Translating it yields CASSLGRASNEKLFF.

CDR3 nucleotides: TGCGCCAGCAGTCTTGGTACTAGCGATAGGCAGCAGTACTTC. It is translated as CASSLGTSDRQQYF. J is TRBJ2-7 and V is TRBV23-1, with TRBD2 matching 7 bases. TRBV23-1 is recorded as an ORF, its role being uncertain. CDR3 length equals 14 residues. J was trimmed by 8 bases and V by 4 bases; bases with no gene match: 11.

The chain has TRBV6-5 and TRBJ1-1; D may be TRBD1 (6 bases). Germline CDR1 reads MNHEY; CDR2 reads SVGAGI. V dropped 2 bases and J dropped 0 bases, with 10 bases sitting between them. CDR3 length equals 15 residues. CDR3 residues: CASSYGTFMNTEAFF. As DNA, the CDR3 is TGTGCCAGCAGTTACGGGACATTTATGAACACTGAAGCTTTCTTT.

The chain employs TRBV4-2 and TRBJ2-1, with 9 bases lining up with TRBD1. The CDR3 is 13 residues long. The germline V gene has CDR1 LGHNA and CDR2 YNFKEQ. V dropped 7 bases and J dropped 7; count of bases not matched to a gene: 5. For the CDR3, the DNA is TGTGCCAGCAAGGACAGGGGATTAAATGAGCAGTTCTTC. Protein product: CASKDRGLNEQFF.

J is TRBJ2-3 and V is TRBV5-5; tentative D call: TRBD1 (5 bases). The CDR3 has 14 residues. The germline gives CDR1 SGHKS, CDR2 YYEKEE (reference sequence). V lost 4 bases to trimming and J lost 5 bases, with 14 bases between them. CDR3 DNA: TGTGCCAGCAGCCCCCGGACAACGGTAGATACGCAGTATTTT. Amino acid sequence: CASSPRTTVDTQYF.

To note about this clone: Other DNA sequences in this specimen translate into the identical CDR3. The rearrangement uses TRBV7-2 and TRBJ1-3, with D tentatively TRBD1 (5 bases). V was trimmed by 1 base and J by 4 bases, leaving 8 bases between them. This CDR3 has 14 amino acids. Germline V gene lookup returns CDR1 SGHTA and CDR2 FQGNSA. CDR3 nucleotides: TGTGCCAGCAGCTTAGGGGGCGCGGGAAACACCATATATTTT. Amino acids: CASSLGGAGNTIYF. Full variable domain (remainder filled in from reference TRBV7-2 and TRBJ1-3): GAGVSQSPSNKVTEKGKDVELRCDPISGHTALYWYRQSLGQGLEFLIYFQGNSAPDKSGLPSDRFSAERTGGSVSTLTIQRTQQEDSAVYLCASSLGGAGNTIYFGEGSWLTVV.

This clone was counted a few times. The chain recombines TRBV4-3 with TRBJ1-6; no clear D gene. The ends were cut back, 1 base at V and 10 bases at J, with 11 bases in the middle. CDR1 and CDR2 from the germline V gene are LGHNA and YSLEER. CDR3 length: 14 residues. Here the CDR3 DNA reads TGCGCCAGCAGCCAAGTGGAGGACGGGTCACCCCTCCACTTT. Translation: CASSQVEDGSPLHF.

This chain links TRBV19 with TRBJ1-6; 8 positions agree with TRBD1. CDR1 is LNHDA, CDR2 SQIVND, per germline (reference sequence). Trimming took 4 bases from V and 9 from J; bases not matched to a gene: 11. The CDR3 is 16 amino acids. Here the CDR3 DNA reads TGTGCCAGTAGTACACGACAGGGGTCTCTTAGTTCACCCCTCCACTTT. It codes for CASSTRQGSLSSPLHF.

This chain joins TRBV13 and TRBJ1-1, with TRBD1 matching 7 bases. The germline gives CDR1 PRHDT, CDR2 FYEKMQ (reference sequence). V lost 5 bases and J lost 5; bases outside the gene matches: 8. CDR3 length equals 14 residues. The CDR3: CASSEHRGSTEAFF. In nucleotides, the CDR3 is TGTGCCAGCAGCGAACACAGGGGTAGTACTGAAGCTTTCTTT. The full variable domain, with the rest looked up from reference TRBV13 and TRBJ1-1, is AAGVIQSPRHLIKEKRETATLKCYPIPRHDTVYWYQQGPGQDPQFLISFYEKMQSDKGSIPDRFSAQQFSDYHSELNMSSLELGDSALYFCASSEHRGSTEAFFGQGTRLTVV.

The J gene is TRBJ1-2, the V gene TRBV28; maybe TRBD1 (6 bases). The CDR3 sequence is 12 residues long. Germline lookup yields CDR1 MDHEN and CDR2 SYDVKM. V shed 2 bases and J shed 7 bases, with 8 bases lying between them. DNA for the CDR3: TGTGCCAGCAGTTTAAGGGGGGGTGGCTACACCTTC. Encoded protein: CASSLRGGGYTF.

This CDR3 is CASSKTSGADTQYF. DNA for the CDR3: TGTGCCAGCAGCAAAACTAGCGGGGCTGATACGCAGTATTTT. The chain links TRBV11-3 to TRBJ2-3; 10 nucleotides line up with TRBD2. CDR1 and CDR2 from the germline V gene are SGHNT and YENEEA. V shed 5 bases and J 6 bases; nucleotides not matched to a gene: 5. This CDR3 contains 14 residues.

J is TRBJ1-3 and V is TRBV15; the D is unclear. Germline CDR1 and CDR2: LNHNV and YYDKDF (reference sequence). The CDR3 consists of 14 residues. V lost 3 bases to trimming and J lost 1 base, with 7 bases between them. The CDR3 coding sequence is TGTGCCACCAGCAGTTCGGGTTCTGGAAACACCATATATTTT. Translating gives CATSSSGSGNTIYF.

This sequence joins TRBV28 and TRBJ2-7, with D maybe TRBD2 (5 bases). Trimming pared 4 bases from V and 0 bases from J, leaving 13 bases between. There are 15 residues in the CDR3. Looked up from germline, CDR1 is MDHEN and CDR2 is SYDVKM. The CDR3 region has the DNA TGTGCCAGCAGTTCCCACGGGATGAGCTCCTACGAGCAGTACTTC. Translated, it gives CASSSHGMSSYEQYF.

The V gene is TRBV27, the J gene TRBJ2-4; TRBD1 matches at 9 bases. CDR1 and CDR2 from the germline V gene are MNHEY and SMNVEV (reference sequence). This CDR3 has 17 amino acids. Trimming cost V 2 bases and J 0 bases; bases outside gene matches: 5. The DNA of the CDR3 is TGTGCCAGCAGTTTACCCGGACAGGGGCTAGCCAAAAACATTCAGTACTTC. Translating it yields CASSLPGQGLAKNIQYF.

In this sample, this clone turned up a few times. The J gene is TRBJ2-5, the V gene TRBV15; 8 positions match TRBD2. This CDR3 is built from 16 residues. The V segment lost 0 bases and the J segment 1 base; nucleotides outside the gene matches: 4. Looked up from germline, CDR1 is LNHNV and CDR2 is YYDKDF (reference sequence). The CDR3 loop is CATSRDATSGQETQYF. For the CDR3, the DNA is TGTGCCACCAGCAGAGACGCCACTAGCGGCCAAGAGACCCAGTACTTC.

CDR3 loop: CASSSNVAGRTDTQYF. DNA of the CDR3: TGCGCCAGCAGCTCAAATGTAGCGGGGCGCACAGATACGCAGTATTTT. This rearrangement joins TRBV4-3 to TRBJ2-3; 8 bases agree with TRBD2. The CDR3 is 16 amino acids. Germline V lookup: CDR1 LGHNA, CDR2 YSLEER. V dropped 5 bases and J dropped 1; count of bases not matched to a gene: 8.

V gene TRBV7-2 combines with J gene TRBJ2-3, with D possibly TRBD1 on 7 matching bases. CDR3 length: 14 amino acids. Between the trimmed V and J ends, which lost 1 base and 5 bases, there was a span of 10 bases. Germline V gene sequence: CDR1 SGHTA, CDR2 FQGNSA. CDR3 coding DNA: TGTGCCAGCAGCTTAGGACAGGGAGGAGATACGCAGTATTTT. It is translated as CASSLGQGGDTQYF.

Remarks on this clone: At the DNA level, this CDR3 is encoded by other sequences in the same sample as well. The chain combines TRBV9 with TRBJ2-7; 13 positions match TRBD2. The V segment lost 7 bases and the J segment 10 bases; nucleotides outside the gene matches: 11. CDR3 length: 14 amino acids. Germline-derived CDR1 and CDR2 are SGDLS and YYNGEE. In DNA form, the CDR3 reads TGTGCCAGCGGAACTAGCGGGGGGGTGTCGGAACAGTACTTC. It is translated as CASGTSGGVSEQYF. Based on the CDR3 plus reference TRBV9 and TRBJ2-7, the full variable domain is DSGVTQTPKHLITATGQRVTLRCSPRSGDLSVYWYQQSLDQGLQFLIQYYNGEERAKGNILERFSAQQFPDLHSELNLSSLELGDSALYFCASGTSGGVSEQYFGPGTRLTVT.

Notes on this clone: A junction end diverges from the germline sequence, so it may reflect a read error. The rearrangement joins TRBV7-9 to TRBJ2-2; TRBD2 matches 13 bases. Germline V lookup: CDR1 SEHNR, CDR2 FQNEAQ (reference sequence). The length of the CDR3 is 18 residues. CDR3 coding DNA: TGTTCCAGCAGCTTAGCGTTTGGACTAGCGGGAGTGAACGGGGAGCTGTTTTTT. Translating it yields CSSSLAFGLAGVNGELFF.

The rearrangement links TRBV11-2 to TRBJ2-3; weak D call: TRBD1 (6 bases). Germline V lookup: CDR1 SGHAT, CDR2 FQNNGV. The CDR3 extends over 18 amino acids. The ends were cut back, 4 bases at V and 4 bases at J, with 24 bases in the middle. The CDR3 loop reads CASSYVRIIGGVADTQYF. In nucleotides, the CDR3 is TGTGCCAGCAGCTATGTGAGAATTATAGGGGGAGTAGCAGATACGCAGTATTTT. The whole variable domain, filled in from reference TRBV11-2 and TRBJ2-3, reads EAGVAQSPRYKIIEKRQSVAFWCNPISGHATLYWYQQILGQGPKLLIQFQNNGVVDDSQLPKDRFSAERLKGVDSTLKIQPAKLEDSAVYLCASSYVRIIGGVADTQYFGPGTRLTVL.

CDR3 residues: CASSAKLAGDGEQYF. CDR3 bases: TGTGCCAGTAGTGCCAAACTAGCGGGAGATGGCGAGCAGTACTTC. The chain has TRBV19 and TRBJ2-7; 11 bases line up with TRBD2. J was trimmed by 6 bases and V by 5 bases; bases with no gene match: 9. From germline, CDR1 is LNHDA and CDR2 SQIVND (reference sequence). The CDR3 loop spans 15 amino acids.

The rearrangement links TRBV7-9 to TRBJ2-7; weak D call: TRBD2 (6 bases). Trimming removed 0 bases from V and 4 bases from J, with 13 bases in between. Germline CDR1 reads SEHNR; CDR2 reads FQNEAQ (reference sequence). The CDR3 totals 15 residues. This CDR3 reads CASSLAEGWAYEQYF. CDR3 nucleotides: TGTGCCAGCAGCTTAGCGGAGGGATGGGCTTACGAGCAGTACTTC.

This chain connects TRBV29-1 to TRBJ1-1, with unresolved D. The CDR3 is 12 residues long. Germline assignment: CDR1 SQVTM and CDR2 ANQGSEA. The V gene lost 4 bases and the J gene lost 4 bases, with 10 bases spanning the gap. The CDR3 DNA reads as TGCAGCGTTGTCGACCGGGGCACTGAAGCTTTCTTT. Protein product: CSVVDRGTEAFF.

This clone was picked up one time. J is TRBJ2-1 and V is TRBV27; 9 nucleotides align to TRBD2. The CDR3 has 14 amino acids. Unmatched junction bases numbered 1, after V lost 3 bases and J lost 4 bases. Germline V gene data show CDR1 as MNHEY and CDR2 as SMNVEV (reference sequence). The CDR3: CASSLTSGYNEQFF. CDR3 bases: TGTGCCAGCAGTTTGACTAGCGGATACAATGAGCAGTTCTTC.

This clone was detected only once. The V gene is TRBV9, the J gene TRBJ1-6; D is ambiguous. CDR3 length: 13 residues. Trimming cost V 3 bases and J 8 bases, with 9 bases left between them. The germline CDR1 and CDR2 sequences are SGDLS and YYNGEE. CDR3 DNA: TGTGCCAGCAGCGCACGACGGGATTCACCCCTCCACTTT. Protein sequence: CASSARRDSPLHF.

Here the CDR3 DNA reads TGTGCCAGCAGTTATTTGGAGACAGTTGATTACGAGCAGTACTTC. Encoded protein: CASSYLETVDYEQYF. V is TRBV6-6 and J is TRBJ2-7; D is possibly TRBD1 (5 bases). The CDR3 covers 15 residues. The germline V gene encodes CDR1 MNHNY and CDR2 SVGAGI (reference sequence). V gave up 3 bases and J gave up 4 bases, with 16 bases separating them.

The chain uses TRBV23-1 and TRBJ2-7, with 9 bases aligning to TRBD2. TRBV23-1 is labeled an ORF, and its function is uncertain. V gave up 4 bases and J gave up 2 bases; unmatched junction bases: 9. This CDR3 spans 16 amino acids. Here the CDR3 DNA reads TGCGCCAGCAGTCCCGGGAGCGGGGGGCTTCCCTACGAGCAGTACTTC. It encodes CASSPGSGGLPYEQYF.

The CDR3 here is CASSRTIAGGPDTQYF. Written as DNA, the CDR3 is TGCGCCAGCAGCCGGACGATAGCGGGGGGGCCTGATACGCAGTATTTT. This chain links TRBV4-3 with TRBJ2-3, with TRBD2 matching 11 bases. The germline V gene has CDR1 LGHNA and CDR2 YSLEER. This CDR3 comprises 16 residues. V was clipped by 4 bases and J by 6 bases; unmatched bases: 9.

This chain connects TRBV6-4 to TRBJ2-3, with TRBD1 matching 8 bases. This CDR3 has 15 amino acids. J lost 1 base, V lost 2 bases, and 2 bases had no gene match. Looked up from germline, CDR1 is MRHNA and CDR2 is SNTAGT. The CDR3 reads CASSDLDRGTDTQYF. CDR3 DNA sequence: TGTGCCAGCAGTGACCTGGACAGGGGCACAGATACGCAGTATTTT.

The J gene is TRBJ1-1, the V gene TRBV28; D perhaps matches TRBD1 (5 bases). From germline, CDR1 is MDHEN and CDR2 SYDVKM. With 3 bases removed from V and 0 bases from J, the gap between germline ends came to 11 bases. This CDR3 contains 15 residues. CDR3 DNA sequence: TGTGCCAGCAGTTTGGGGCACGCGATGAACACTGAAGCTTTCTTT. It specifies CASSLGHAMNTEAFF.

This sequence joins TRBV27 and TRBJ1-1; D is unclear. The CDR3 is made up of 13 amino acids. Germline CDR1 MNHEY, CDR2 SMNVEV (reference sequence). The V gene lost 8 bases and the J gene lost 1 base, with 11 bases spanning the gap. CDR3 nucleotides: TGTGCCAGCTCTCCGAGACAGAACACTGAAGCTTTCTTT. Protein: CASSPRQNTEAFF.

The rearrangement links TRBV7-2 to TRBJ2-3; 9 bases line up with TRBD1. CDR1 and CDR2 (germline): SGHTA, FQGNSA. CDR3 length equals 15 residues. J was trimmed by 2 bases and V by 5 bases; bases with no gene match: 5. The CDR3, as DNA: TGTGCCAGCAGCGTAAGACAGGGGGTCACAGATACGCAGTATTTT. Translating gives CASSVRQGVTDTQYF.